A single sample is the source of the 6 T cell receptor beta chains below, sequenced in a study of human T cells and chemical hapten exposure. TCRdb redid the calling of the RACE reads with MiXCR, one entry per CDR3 protein. The sample gives under 100,000 distinct CDR3 sequences, 10% to 11% of which show up once; about 3.5% is in the top ten. Time point indicated: patch test 3, about 24 weeks after DPC sensitization. Treatment noted: therapeutic diphenylcyclopropenone sensitization with weekly scalp DPC. The material sequenced was whole blood, taken in connection with sensitization to the hapten diphenylcyclopropenone (DPC). The source is a woman in her forties or fifties with alopecia areata. Some clones in this sample may be carry-over from other donors' samples.

At least ten counts were recorded for this clonotype. V is TRBV20-1 and J is TRBJ2-3; 10 bases fit TRBD1. In germline, CDR1 is DFQATT, CDR2 SNEGSKA (reference sequence). The CDR3 covers 19 residues. Losses at the gene ends were 6 bases for V and 3 bases for J; bases not matched to a gene: 21. CDR3 nucleotides: TGCAGTGCGGACGCCGGGACAGGGGTGAATCGCGGGACGACAGATACGCAGTATTTT. This encodes CSADAGTGVNRGTTDTQYF.

V and J are TRBV29-1 and TRBJ2-7; D is unresolved. Germline V gives CDR1 SQVTM, CDR2 ANQGSEA. V was shortened by 6 bases and J by 3 bases, with 15 bases between the two germline ends. The CDR3 runs to 13 residues. The CDR3 sequence is CSVVASTLYEQYF. In nucleotides, the CDR3 is TGCAGCGTGGTGGCAAGTACCCTCTACGAGCAGTACTTC.

This clonotype was recorded a few times. This chain joins TRBV11-1 and TRBJ2-2; possible D gene TRBD1, 5 bases. V was shortened by 0 bases and J by 7 bases, with 12 bases between the two germline ends. Germline lookup yields CDR1 SGHAT and CDR2 FQDESV (reference sequence). The length of the CDR3 is 15 residues. As DNA, the CDR3 is TGTGCCAGCAGCTTAGCAAGGGGAAGGGACGGGGAGCTGTTTTTT. Its protein product is CASSLARGRDGELFF.

There are a few counts of this clonotype. V gene TRBV29-1 combines with J gene TRBJ1-2; TRBD1 might be the D (6 bases). The V end was cut by 8 bases, the J end by 8 bases, with 21 bases between. Germline V gene sequence: CDR1 SQVTM, CDR2 ANQGSEA. The CDR3 loop spans 13 amino acids. DNA for the CDR3: TGCAGCACTGACGGGGGGGCAGGGAGCGGCTACACCTTC. Translating gives CSTDGGAGSGYTF.

In its sample, this clonotype was seen a few times. This chain links TRBV29-1 with TRBJ1-1; D is possibly TRBD1 (5 bases). Deletions cut 5 bases from V and 0 bases from J, with 10 bases between. The CDR3 runs 13 residues. Per the germline V gene, CDR1 is SQVTM and CDR2 is ANQGSEA. CDR3 nucleotides: TGCAGCGTTTGGGGGGGGTTGAACACTGAAGCTTTCTTT. Residues: CSVWGGLNTEAFF.

The chain has TRBV12-3 or TRBV12-4 and TRBJ2-5; 10 nucleotides line up with TRBD1. The CDR3 extends over 15 amino acids. V lost 3 bases and J lost 0; bases outside the gene matches: 1. The CDR3 region is CASSLGQGNQETQYF. CDR3 bases: TGTGCCAGCAGTTTGGGACAGGGGAACCAAGAGACCCAGTACTTC.